The clone carrying this T cell receptor beta chain was recorded once. This record belongs to a study of blood T cell repertoires in COVID-19. TCRdb's table, derived via immunoSEQ multiplex PCR, lists solely in-frame clones and lacks some. The sample lists approximately 75,000 clones, approximately 79% occurring once. The TCR sequence derives from a human donor with acute or convalescent COVID-19. The donor label of this sample is uncertain. The sample comprised peripheral blood.

The CDR3 DNA is TGCGCCAGCAGCTTGGCCGGTGGGCAAAACATTCAGTACTTC. Translated: CASSLAGGQNIQYF. This chain links TRBV5-1 with TRBJ2-4; no definite D call. The germline V and J ends were trimmed by 0 bases and 5 bases, with 9 bases remaining between them. The CDR3 extends over 14 amino acids. Looked up from germline, CDR1 is SGHRS and CDR2 is YFSETQ.